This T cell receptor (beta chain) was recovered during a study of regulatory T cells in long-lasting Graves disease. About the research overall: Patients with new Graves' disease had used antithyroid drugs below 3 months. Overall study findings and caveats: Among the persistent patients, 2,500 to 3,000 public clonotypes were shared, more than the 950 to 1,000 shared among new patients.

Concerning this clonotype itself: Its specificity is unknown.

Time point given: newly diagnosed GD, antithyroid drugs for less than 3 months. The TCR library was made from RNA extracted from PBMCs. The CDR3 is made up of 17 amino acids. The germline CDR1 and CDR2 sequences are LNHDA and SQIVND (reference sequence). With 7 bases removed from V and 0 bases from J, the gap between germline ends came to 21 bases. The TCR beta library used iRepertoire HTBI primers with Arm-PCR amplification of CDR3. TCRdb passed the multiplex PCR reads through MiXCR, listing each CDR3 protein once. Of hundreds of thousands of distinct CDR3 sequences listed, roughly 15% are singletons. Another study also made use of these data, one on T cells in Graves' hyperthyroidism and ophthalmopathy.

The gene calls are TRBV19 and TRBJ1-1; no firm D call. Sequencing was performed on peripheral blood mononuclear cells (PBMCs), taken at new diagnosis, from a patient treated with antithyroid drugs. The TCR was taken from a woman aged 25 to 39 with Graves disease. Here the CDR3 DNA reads TGTGCCAGTACCGGGCGCTTAGGAACAAGCATGAACACTGAAGCTTTCTTT. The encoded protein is CASTGRLGTSMNTEAFF.